This T cell receptor beta chain was retrieved from a study of cytomegalovirus exposure and HLA in healthy donors. This clone was counted once. With 60 Vbeta and 13 Jbeta primers, the PCR was carried out. TCRdb keeps only in-frame clones here, not all; method: immunoSEQ multiplex PCR. The sample yields around 150,000 clones, roughly 88% seen once. The CDR3 spans 15 residues. With V trimmed by 2 bases and J by 6 bases, 7 bases remained unmatched. In germline, CDR1 is SGHNT, CDR2 YENEEA. This chain uses TRBV11-3 with TRBJ2-3; the match to TRBD1 covers 8 bases. The sequence derives from a man aged 18 to 30 in good health and CMV-seropositive. The sequenced sample consisted of PBMCs. The CDR3 spells CASSLSAGGADTQYF. In nucleotides, the CDR3 is TGTGCCAGCAGCTTAAGCGCAGGGGGCGCGGATACGCAGTATTTT.